Below are 31 T cell receptor beta chains sequenced from a single sample in a study of T cells in Graves' hyperthyroidism and ophthalmopathy. Template material for amplifying TCR beta CDR3 regions consisted of RNA transcripts. First-round RT-PCR targeting the TCR CDR3 was performed with the HTBI primer set. Using its own MiXCR run on the multiplex PCR reads, TCRdb lists one record per CDR3 protein. The sample lists some 370,000 distinct CDR3 sequences, about 14% seen once, with around 28% in the top ten. Sequenced material: blood. All receptors derive from a man aged 45-60 years with Graves' ophthalmopathy.

This clonotype is labeled as medium-sized. The chain links TRBV2 to TRBJ1-4; D is undetermined. Germline assignment: CDR1 SNHLY and CDR2 FYNNEI. V gave up 1 base and J gave up 0 bases, with 12 bases separating them. CDR3 length: 17 amino acids. The CDR3 loop reads CASSEGGRRATNEKLFF. CDR3 DNA sequence: TGTGCCAGCAGTGAAGGAGGTCGGCGGGCAACTAATGAAAAACTGTTTTTT.

This clonotype has a count of ten or more. The CDR3 is CSVVLGSNIQYF. The CDR3 DNA is TGCAGCGTTGTCTTGGGTTCAAACATTCAGTACTTC. The gene calls are TRBV29-1 and TRBJ2-4; D remains unclear. V lost 4 bases to trimming and J lost 6 bases, with 10 bases between them. CDR1 is SQVTM, CDR2 ANQGSEA, per germline. The CDR3 is 12 residues long.

This clonotype showed up just a few times. CDR3 loop: CASSESTGASYEQYF. CDR3 in DNA: TGCGCCAGCAGTGAGTCTACAGGTGCTTCCTACGAGCAGTACTTC. The gene calls are TRBV10-1 and TRBJ2-7; perhaps TRBD1 as D (5 bases). This CDR3 contains 15 residues. CDR1 is WNHNN, CDR2 SYGVQD, per germline (reference sequence). Deletions cut 0 bases from V and 1 base from J, with 10 bases between.

This clonotype came up a few times. Written as DNA, the CDR3 is TGTGCCAGCAGCCAAGGGACTAGCGGGATTATGACAGATACGCAGTATTTT. It translates to CASSQGTSGIMTDTQYF. The chain is built from TRBV14 and TRBJ2-3; 12 positions match TRBD2. Per germline, CDR1 SGHDN and CDR2 FVKESK. The CDR3 runs to 17 residues. J was trimmed by 3 bases and V by 1 base; bases with no gene match: 5.

At least ten counts were recorded for this clonotype. The chain has TRBV13 and TRBJ1-3; 8 bases are shared with TRBD1. Germline CDR1 is PRHDT and CDR2 is FYEKMQ (reference sequence). The CDR3 runs to 18 residues. The V and J ends lost 4 bases and 1 base, in that order; junction bases with no gene match: 12. DNA for the CDR3: TGTGCCAGCAGCTCGGGACAGGTCGCCATCACTTCTGGAAACACCATATATTTT. Amino acids: CASSSGQVAITSGNTIYF.

The sample holds many counts of this clonotype. The V call is TRBV19, the J call TRBJ2-5; 15 bases match TRBD2. V shed 9 bases, J shed 5 bases, and the junction held 13 bases outside the gene matches. Germline CDR1 LNHDA, CDR2 SQIVND (reference sequence). This CDR3 contains 17 residues. The DNA of the CDR3 is TGTGCCAGCCGAGAAGGACTAGCGGGAGGGATAGGGGAGACCCAGTACTTC. It yields the protein CASREGLAGGIGETQYF. Full variable domain (rest looked up from reference TRBV19 and TRBJ2-5): DGGITQSPKYLFRKEGQNVTLSCEQNLNHDAMYWYRQDPGQGLRLIYYSQIVNDFQKGDIAEGYSVSREKKESFPLTVTSAQKNPTAFYLCASREGLAGGIGETQYFGPGTRLLVL.

This chain joins TRBV4-1 and TRBJ2-5; D may be TRBD1 or TRBD2 (5 bases each). V shed 1 base and J shed 5 bases, with 11 bases lying between them. CDR1 and CDR2 from the germline V gene are MGHRA and YSYEKL. The CDR3 has 14 amino acids. This CDR3 reads CASSQVWGGETQYF. CDR3 DNA sequence: TGCGCCAGCAGCCAAGTCTGGGGCGGGGAGACCCAGTACTTC.

This clonotype was detected ten times or more. V is TRBV7-8 and J is TRBJ1-2, with TRBD1 as a possible D gene (6 bases). Per germline, CDR1 SGHVS and CDR2 FQNEAQ. CDR3 length: 14 residues. V was clipped by 9 bases and J by 6 bases, with 20 bases between them. In nucleotides, the CDR3 is TGTGCCAGGATTATTAGGACAGTTGGGGATGGCTACACCTTC. Translated: CARIIRTVGDGYTF.

This clonotype has a count of ten or more. The chain has TRBV11-2 and TRBJ2-1; TRBD2 matches at 7 bases. Germline CDR1 is SGHAT and CDR2 is FQNNGV. V lost 1 base and J lost 2; bases outside the gene matches: 2. The CDR3 extends over 15 amino acids. CDR3 sequence (DNA): TGTGCCAGCAGCTTAGGGGAGGGCCCCTACAATGAGCAGTTCTTC. Protein sequence: CASSLGEGPYNEQFF.

As concerns this clonotype: This likely comes from a read error, as the CDR3 has no conserved phenylalanine or tryptophan at its end. V gene TRBV2 combines with J gene TRBJ2-5; 8 nucleotides agree with TRBD1. The germline CDR1 and CDR2 sequences are SNHLY and FYNNEI. V lost 5 bases and J lost 2; bases outside the gene matches: 1. The CDR3 has 13 residues. Written as DNA, the CDR3 is TGTGCCAGCAGTAGACAGGGGCAAGAGACCCAGTACCTC. Translation: CASSRQGQETQYL.

CDR3 protein: CSVEADSSSGNTIYF. The CDR3 DNA sequence: TGCAGCGTTGAAGCGGACAGTAGCTCTGGAAACACCATATATTTT. The chain employs TRBV29-1 and TRBJ1-3; TRBD1 might be the D (6 bases). The CDR3 sequence is 15 residues long. CDR1 is SQVTM, CDR2 ANQGSEA, per germline. Between the trimmed V and J ends, which lost 1 base and 0 bases, there was a span of 10 bases.

In this sample, this clonotype turned up many times. V usage is TRBV15 and J usage is TRBJ1-5, with TRBD1 matching 8 bases. The germline V gene encodes CDR1 LNHNV and CDR2 YYDKDF (reference sequence). J was trimmed by 7 bases and V by 3 bases; bases with no gene match: 11. This CDR3 spans 16 amino acids. The CDR3 protein is CATSSRDRRGEQPQHF. The CDR3 DNA is TGTGCCACCAGCAGCCGGGACAGGCGAGGGGAGCAGCCCCAGCATTTT. Full variable domain (outside the CDR3, taken from reference TRBV15 and TRBJ1-5): DAMVIQNPRYQVTQFGKPVTLSCSQTLNHNVMYWYQQKSSQAPKLLFHYYDKDFNNEADTPDNFQSRRPNTSFCFLDIRSPGLGDTAMYLCATSSRDRRGEQPQHFGDGTRLSIL.

The chain joins TRBV19 to TRBJ1-1; D remains ambiguous. With 5 bases removed from V and 1 base from J, the gap between germline ends came to 11 bases. Germline V gives CDR1 LNHDA, CDR2 SQIVND (reference sequence). The CDR3 extends over 14 amino acids. The CDR3 spells CASSAQATNTEAFF. CDR3 bases: TGTGCCAGTAGTGCTCAGGCCACGAACACTGAAGCTTTCTTT.

This clonotype has more than one count but fewer than ten. J is TRBJ2-5 and V is TRBV5-1; D may be TRBD1 (6 bases). CDR3 length: 14 amino acids. The germline CDR1 and CDR2 sequences are SGHRS and YFSETQ. Trimming cost V 4 bases and J 2 bases, with 12 bases left between them. DNA for the CDR3: TGCGCCAGCAGCCCCGCAGGGGCTCAAGAGACCCAGTACTTC. Encoded protein: CASSPAGAQETQYF.

There are many counts of this clonotype. The V gene is TRBV18, the J gene TRBJ2-1; 7 bases fit TRBD1. Germline V gives CDR1 KGHSH, CDR2 LQKENI. The CDR3 is 16 residues long. With 1 base clipped from V and 0 bases from J, the junction kept 3 bases outside the gene matches. The CDR3 bases are TGTGCCAGCTCACCACTGGACAGGCCCTCCTACAATGAGCAGTTCTTC. Its translation: CASSPLDRPSYNEQFF.

This clonotype appeared many times. The rearrangement links TRBV10-3 to TRBJ2-7, with 7 bases lining up with TRBD2. The CDR3 runs to 14 residues. With 4 bases clipped from V and 0 bases from J, the junction kept 3 bases outside the gene matches. Germline CDR1 ENHRY, CDR2 SYGVKD. The CDR3 nucleotides read TGTGCCATCAGTGCGGGGGGAAGCTCCTACGAGCAGTACTTC. Residues: CAISAGGSSYEQYF.

The V gene is TRBV20-1, the J gene TRBJ1-1; D is undetermined. The CDR3 length is 15 residues. CDR1 and CDR2 (germline): DFQATT, SNEGSKA (reference sequence). Trimming removed 3 bases at V and 0 bases at J, with 14 bases between. CDR3 region: CSARRAGGLNTEAFF. Here the CDR3 DNA reads TGCAGTGCTAGGAGGGCAGGCGGACTGAACACTGAAGCTTTCTTT.

This clonotype was detected ten times or more. The chain carries TRBV12-3 or TRBV12-4 and TRBJ2-7; D may match TRBD1 or TRBD2 (5 bases each). Trimming left V 8 bases short and J 0 bases short, with 17 bases between. The CDR3 spans 15 residues. The CDR3 reads CASAGSGTSSYEQYF. CDR3 nucleotides: TGTGCCAGCGCAGGATCAGGGACGAGCTCCTACGAGCAGTACTTC.

At least ten counts were recorded for this clonotype. This chain joins TRBV3-1 and TRBJ1-5; D unclear. Germline CDR1 is LGHDT and CDR2 is YNNKEL (reference sequence). The CDR3 is 16 residues long. V dropped 2 bases and J dropped 0 bases, with 11 bases sitting between them. The CDR3 DNA is TGTGCCAGCAGCCAAACGAGAGGCCATAGCAATCAGCCCCAGCATTTT. This codes for CASSQTRGHSNQPQHF.

The chain couples TRBV4-1 to TRBJ1-5, with D maybe TRBD1 (5 bases). The germline V gene has CDR1 MGHRA and CDR2 YSYEKL. The V gene lost 3 bases and the J gene lost 4 bases, with 19 bases spanning the gap. This CDR3 contains 17 residues. CDR3 amino acids: CASSHGRARGKNQPQHF. The CDR3 DNA is TGCGCCAGCAGCCACGGCCGGGCTCGGGGGAAGAATCAGCCCCAGCATTTT.

This clonotype came up many times. The chain links TRBV7-8 to TRBJ2-7, with 9 bases matching TRBD2. The CDR3 is 15 residues long. After removal of 0 bases from V and 3 bases from J, the junction contained 3 bases not matched to a gene. The germline gives CDR1 SGHVS, CDR2 FQNEAQ. The CDR3 bases are TGTGCCAGCAGCTTAGCGCTAGCGGGAAACTACGAGCAGTACTTC. Amino acid sequence: CASSLALAGNYEQYF.

V and J are TRBV6-1 and TRBJ2-1; 12 bases are shared with TRBD2. CDR1 and CDR2 (germline): MNHNS, SASEGT. Germline trimming cut 6 bases from V and 6 bases from J; bases unmatched to any gene: 0. The CDR3 loop spans 13 amino acids. CDR3 region: CASRLAGGNEQFF. The CDR3 DNA is TGTGCCAGCAGACTAGCGGGAGGCAATGAGCAGTTCTTC.

This clonotype was observed at least ten times. A junction boundary mismatches the germline segment, possibly from a read error. This rearrangement joins TRBV2 to TRBJ2-1; D is possibly TRBD1 or TRBD2 (5 bases each). Germline lookup yields CDR1 SNHLY and CDR2 FYNNEI. This CDR3 is built from 15 residues. As DNA, the CDR3 is TGTGCCAGCACGCCCTGGGGGAGCTCCTACAATGGGCAGTTCTTC. Its protein product is CASTPWGSSYNGQFF.

This clonotype has a count of ten or more. This chain joins TRBV29-1 and TRBJ2-3; D is unclear. Trimming took off 4 bases at V and 0 bases at J, with 5 bases between the two ends. Germline V gene sequence: CDR1 SQVTM, CDR2 ANQGSEA. This CDR3 is 12 amino acids long. CDR3: CSVADSTDTQYF. DNA for the CDR3: TGCAGCGTTGCCGACAGCACAGATACGCAGTATTTT.

The sample holds many counts of this clonotype. Written as DNA, the CDR3 is TGCGCCAGCAGCTCGGGACAGGGATCAGATACGCAGTATTTT. Residues: CASSSGQGSDTQYF. The chain uses TRBV5-1 and TRBJ2-3, with 9 bases lining up with TRBD1. Losses at the gene ends were 3 bases for V and 4 bases for J; bases not matched to a gene: 3. The CDR3 consists of 14 residues. Germline V CDR1 and CDR2: SGHRS, YFSETQ.

At least ten counts were recorded for this clonotype. V is TRBV12-3 or TRBV12-4 and J is TRBJ2-7; 8 bases align to TRBD1. The V segment lost 3 bases and the J segment 4 bases; nucleotides outside the gene matches: 5. The CDR3 consists of 14 residues. This chain's CDR3 is CASSFWTGRYEQYF. CDR3 sequence (DNA): TGTGCCAGCAGTTTCTGGACAGGGCGTTACGAGCAGTACTTC.

This clonotype turned up a few times. This chain connects TRBV20-1 to TRBJ2-4, with TRBD2 as a possible D gene (6 bases). The CDR3 has 15 residues. Germline V gives CDR1 DFQATT, CDR2 SNEGSKA (reference sequence). V was clipped by 3 bases and J by 1 base, with 13 bases between them. CDR3 bases: TGCAGTGCTAGTTTGGGGGGACGGGCCAAAAACATTCAGTACTTC. It codes for CSASLGGRAKNIQYF.

This clonotype showed up many times. The chain uses TRBV7-2 and TRBJ1-6, with 9 bases that match TRBD1. With 3 bases clipped from V and 10 bases from J, the junction kept 7 bases outside the gene matches. Germline CDR1 SGHTA, CDR2 FQGNSA. The CDR3 is made up of 15 amino acids. CDR3 loop: CASSLGQGYRSPLHF. Written as DNA, the CDR3 is TGTGCCAGCAGCTTGGGACAGGGATATCGATCACCCCTCCACTTT.

This clonotype was recorded at least ten times. The rearrangement uses TRBV29-1 and TRBJ2-1; D is perhaps TRBD1 or TRBD2 (5 bases each). Trimming pared 1 base from V and 5 bases from J, leaving 18 bases between. This CDR3 has 16 amino acids. Germline V gene lookup returns CDR1 SQVTM and CDR2 ANQGSEA. As DNA, the CDR3 is TGCAGCGTTGAAGGGGGGTTGAGGGAAGCAGACAATGAGCAGTTCTTC. It encodes CSVEGGLREADNEQFF.

As to this clonotype: A much more abundant neighbour one base away suggests this may be a read error. Because it lacks the conserved phenylalanine or tryptophan at the end, this CDR3 is likely a read error. The chain links TRBV6-2 or TRBV6-3 to TRBJ2-2; TRBD2 is a possible D gene (5 bases). V was clipped by 8 bases and J by 0 bases, with 25 bases between them. The CDR3 consists of 19 residues. Germline CDR1 reads MNHEY; CDR2 reads SVGEGT. The CDR3 coding sequence is TGTGCCAGCGGCGTGAGGGTCGTTGGTGGGTTCGCGAACACCGGGGAGCTGTTTCTT. It encodes CASGVRVVGGFANTGELFL.

This clonotype was counted between two and nine times. This chain links TRBV7-2 with TRBJ2-7; D may be TRBD2 (6 bases). The CDR3 consists of 17 residues. Germline V gene lookup returns CDR1 SGHTA and CDR2 FQGNSA. Between the trimmed V and J ends, which lost 6 bases and 2 bases, there was a span of 23 bases. Here the CDR3 DNA reads TGTGCCAGCAGTTCAACCCCGCGGGACTTACCACCCTACGAGCAGTACTTC. This sequence encodes CASSSTPRDLPPYEQYF.